This TCR beta chain was found in a study of T-cell memory formation after mild COVID-19. Constant-segment-primed 5'RACE gave TCR alpha and TCR beta cDNA libraries with sample barcodes and UMIs. One entry per CDR3 protein, called by TCRdb with MiXCR from the 5' RACE reads. The sample shows roughly 150,000 distinct CDR3 sequences, around 13% of them seen only once. This CDR3 has 12 residues. The germline V gene has CDR1 KGHSH and CDR2 LQKENI. Between the trimmed V and J ends, which lost 2 bases and 10 bases, there was a span of 9 bases. Sequencing was done on a sample of PBMCs or a T cell subset sorted from them (not recorded which). The V gene is TRBV18, the J gene TRBJ2-1; weak D call: TRBD1 (5 bases). The receptor comes from a man aged 18-30 years who had mild COVID-19 (a few samples of this study predate the infection). Cell type and time point are not known. The CDR3 coding sequence is TGTGCCAGCTCACCAGGGGCTTGGGAGCAGTTCTTC. Translated, it gives CASSPGAWEQFF.